This entry describes one TCR beta chain. Antigen unknown. The data were taken from a study of T cells expressing NK-cell markers. On the study more broadly: Sorted CD3+CD56+NKG2C+, CD3+CD56+NKG2C- and CD3+CD56-NKG2C+ T cells provided the TCR beta repertoires. One of the eight sequenced donors was seronegative, whereas the other seven were HCMV-seropositive.

From its re-call of the 5' RACE reads, TCRdb lists each CDR3 protein once, without DNA. In all, the sample yields some 450,000 distinct CDR3 sequences. The CDR3 extends over 15 amino acids. Study-wide points: The contribution of dominant NKG2C+ clonotypes to CD8+ T cells in five to seven donors was roughly 1.0-7.5%.

V gene TRBV12-3 or TRBV12-4 combines with J gene TRBJ2-1; TCRdb reports TRBD1, a call that lacks DNA to check it against. Specimen: blood T cells: a sorted CD56 or NKG2C T cell subset, CD4+ or CD8+ T cells, or bulk PBMC T cells (not recorded which). This sequence was found in a woman aged 18-70 years in good health. CDR3 amino acids: CASTYAGTGKDEQFF.